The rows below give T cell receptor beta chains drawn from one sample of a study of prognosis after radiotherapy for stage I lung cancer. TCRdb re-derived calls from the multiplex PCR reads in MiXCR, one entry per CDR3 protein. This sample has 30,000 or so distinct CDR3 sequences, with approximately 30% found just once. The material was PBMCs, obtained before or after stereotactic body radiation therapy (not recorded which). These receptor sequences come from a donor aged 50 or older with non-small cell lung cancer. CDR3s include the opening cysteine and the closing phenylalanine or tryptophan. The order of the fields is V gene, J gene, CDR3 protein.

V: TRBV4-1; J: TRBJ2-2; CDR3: CASSQGGGRGTGELFF
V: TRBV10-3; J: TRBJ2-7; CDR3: CAISESASESYEQYF
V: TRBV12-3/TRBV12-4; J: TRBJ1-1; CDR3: CASSNTGVTEAFF
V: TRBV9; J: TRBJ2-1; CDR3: CASSVANSGRALGEQFF
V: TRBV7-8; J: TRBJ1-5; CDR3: CASSLGDSNQPQHF
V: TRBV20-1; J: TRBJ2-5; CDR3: CSASGQNPETQYF
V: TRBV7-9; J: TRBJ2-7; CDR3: CASSLRSDEQYF
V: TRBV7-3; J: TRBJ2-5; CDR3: CASSQGKGETQYF
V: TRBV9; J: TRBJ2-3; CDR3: CASSVAGSWSDTQYF
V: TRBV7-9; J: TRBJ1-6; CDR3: CASSPGETGFRSPLHF
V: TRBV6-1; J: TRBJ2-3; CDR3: CASTPLAVETDTQYF
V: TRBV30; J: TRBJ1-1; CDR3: CAWSPPGQGKGTEAFF
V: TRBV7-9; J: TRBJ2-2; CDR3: CASSFIAGAVGELFF
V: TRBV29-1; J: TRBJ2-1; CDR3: CSVGSPVFF
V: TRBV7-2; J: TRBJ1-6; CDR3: CASSGRDRINSPLHF
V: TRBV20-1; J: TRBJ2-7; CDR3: CSARDLGGAASSYEQYF
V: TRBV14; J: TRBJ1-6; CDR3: CASSQGRDWYNSPLHF
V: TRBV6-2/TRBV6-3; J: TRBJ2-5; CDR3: CASSLAGPETQYF
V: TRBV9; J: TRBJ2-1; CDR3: CASSAEGLAGVHEKFF
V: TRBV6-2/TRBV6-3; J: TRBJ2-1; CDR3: CASRRYNEQFF
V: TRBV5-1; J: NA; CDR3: CASSATGSREPQYF
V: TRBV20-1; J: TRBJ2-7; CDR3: CSARRGGDEQYF
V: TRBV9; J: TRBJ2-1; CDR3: CASSVDPSTYNEQFF
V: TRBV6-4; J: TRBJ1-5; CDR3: CASSARGQGRANQPQHF
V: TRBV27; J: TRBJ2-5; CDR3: CASSALGFETQYF
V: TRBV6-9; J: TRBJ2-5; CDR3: CASSYEVRGWYF
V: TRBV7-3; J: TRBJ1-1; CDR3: CASSPDGGRGTEAFF
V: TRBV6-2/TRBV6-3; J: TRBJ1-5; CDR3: CASSSIGFYQPQHF
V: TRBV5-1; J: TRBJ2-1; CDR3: CASSQEDYPQAKQFF
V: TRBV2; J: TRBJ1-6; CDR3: CASSEEPPGITLHF
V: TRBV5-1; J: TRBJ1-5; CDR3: CASSLAPGEAQPQHF
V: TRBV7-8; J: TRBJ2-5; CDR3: CASSTGTARETQYF
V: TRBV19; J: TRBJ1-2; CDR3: CASTPSWALYGFYGYTF
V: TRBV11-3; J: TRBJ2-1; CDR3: CASSLGPGQKFF
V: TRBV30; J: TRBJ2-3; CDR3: CAWSVRGRDHDTQYF
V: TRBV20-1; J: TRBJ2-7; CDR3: CSANPQSYEQYF
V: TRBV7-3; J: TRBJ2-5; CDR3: CASSQVLASRETQYF
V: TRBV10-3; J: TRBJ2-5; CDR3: CAISESIGTKQETQYF
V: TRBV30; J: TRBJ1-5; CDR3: CAWSSRDQPQHF
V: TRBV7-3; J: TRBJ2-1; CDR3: CASSLTSGPYNEQFF
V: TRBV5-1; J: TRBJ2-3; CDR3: CASSLTGGRLDTQYF
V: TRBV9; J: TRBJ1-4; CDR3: CASSPGTATNEKLFF
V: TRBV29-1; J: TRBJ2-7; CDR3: CSALFRDRGLEQYF
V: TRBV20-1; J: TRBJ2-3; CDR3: CSARAERTDTQYF
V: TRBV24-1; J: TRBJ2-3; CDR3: CATSTADPSTDTQYF
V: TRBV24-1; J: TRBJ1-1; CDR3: CATSDSRDRGRIGTEAFF